The 11 T cell receptor beta chains below come from one sample, sequenced in a study of Ad26.COV2.S vaccination and SARS-CoV-2 variants. The protocol was immunoSEQ multiplex PCR, while the TCRdb copy is restricted to in-frame clones and leaves out a portion. The sample has 300,000 to 350,000 clones, 90% seen once. Treatment meaning: around 19 received Ad26.COV2.S at low or high dose, single or two shots; roughly 5 received placebo; per-sample allocation not given. The study sampled participants on day 63 after the first vaccine or placebo injection. This material consisted of peripheral blood, taken in a trial of Ad26.COV2.S vaccine versus placebo. The origin of the receptors is a person between 18 and 60 years old who received the Ad26.COV2.S COVID-19 vaccine or a placebo.

This clone appeared a few times. The chain employs TRBV3-1 (or the pseudogene TRBV3-2) and TRBJ1-6, with D unresolved. CDR3 size: 13 residues. The germline V gene encodes CDR1 LGHDT and CDR2 YNNKEL (reference sequence). V was shortened by 2 bases and J by 10 bases, with 9 bases between the two germline ends. CDR3: CASSQLQGSPLHF. The CDR3 DNA reads TGTGCCAGCAGCCAACTTCAAGGCTCACCCCTCCACTTT.

The chain uses TRBV24-1 and TRBJ2-1; 9 bases agree with TRBD2. This CDR3 has 16 amino acids. J gave up 7 bases and V 4 bases, and 10 bases lay outside the gene matches. The germline CDR1 and CDR2 sequences are KGHDR and SFDVKD. The CDR3 coding sequence is TGTGCCACCAGTGACCCCACCGGGACTAGCTCAAATGAGCAGTTCTTC. It yields the protein CATSDPTGTSSNEQFF.

This clone was observed once. The CDR3 is CASSALAGAGTDTQYF. The CDR3 region has the DNA TGTGCCAGCAGCGCGCTAGCGGGAGCTGGAACAGATACGCAGTATTTT. The chain joins TRBV9 to TRBJ2-3, with 10 bases lining up with TRBD2. Germline CDR1 SGDLS, CDR2 YYNGEE. CDR3 length: 16 residues. Germline trimming cut 3 bases from V and 3 bases from J; bases unmatched to any gene: 7.

This clone appeared a single time. The chain is built from TRBV28 and TRBJ1-3; D is unresolved. This CDR3 comprises 14 residues. Per the germline V gene, CDR1 is MDHEN and CDR2 is SYDVKM. V was cut by 5 bases and J by 1 base, with 9 bases left in between. The CDR3 here is CASSLRRSGNTIYF. For the CDR3, the DNA is TGTGCCAGCAGTCTTCGGAGGTCTGGAAACACCATATATTTT.

The rearrangement links TRBV7-2 to TRBJ2-1, with 7 bases aligning to TRBD2. Per germline, CDR1 SGHTA and CDR2 FQGNSA. The CDR3 contains 16 residues. After removal of 6 bases from V and 1 base from J, the junction contained 9 bases not matched to a gene. CDR3 loop: CASSSRSGSSYNEQFF. The CDR3 region has the DNA TGTGCCAGCAGTTCACGTAGCGGGTCATCCTACAATGAGCAGTTCTTC.

CDR3: CASSLLGRNTEAFF. DNA of the CDR3: TGTGCCAGCAGCTTGCTTGGGAGGAACACTGAAGCTTTCTTT. The genes are TRBV7-2 and TRBJ1-1; D ambiguous. V was pared by 3 bases and J by 1 base, with 9 bases between. CDR3 length equals 14 residues. Per germline, CDR1 SGHTA and CDR2 FQGNSA.

The J gene is TRBJ2-1, the V gene TRBV30; D possibly corresponds to TRBD2 (6 bases). V lost 2 bases and J lost 9, with 17 bases in between. The CDR3 loop spans 14 amino acids. Germline CDR1 and CDR2: GTSNPN and SVGIG (reference sequence). CDR3 protein: CAWSITPGGLEQFF. The CDR3 DNA is TGTGCCTGGAGTATAACCCCCGGGGGTCTTGAGCAGTTCTTC.

The chain carries TRBV24-1 and TRBJ2-2; TRBD2 is a possible D gene (5 bases). The germline CDR1 and CDR2 sequences are KGHDR and SFDVKD. V shed 7 bases and J shed 3 bases, with 11 bases lying between them. This CDR3 spans 14 amino acids. The CDR3 region has the DNA TGTGCCACCAGATCTGGGAGCGACACCGGGGAGCTGTTTTTT. It translates to CATRSGSDTGELFF.

J is TRBJ2-3 and V is TRBV7-3; no clear D. The CDR3 totals 13 residues. Germline CDR1 and CDR2: SGHTA and FQGTGA. Trimming pared 4 bases from V and 2 bases from J, leaving 7 bases between. This CDR3 is CASSSIHTDTQYF. The CDR3 region has the DNA TGTGCCAGCAGCTCGATCCACACAGATACGCAGTATTTT.

The chain is built from TRBV6-2 or TRBV6-3 and TRBJ1-5; weak D call: TRBD1 (5 bases). The CDR3 consists of 20 residues. V was clipped by 0 bases and J by 7 bases, with 28 bases between them. CDR1 is MNHEY, CDR2 SVGEGT, per germline. CDR3 sequence: CASSYSTERYEGKADQPQHF. For the CDR3, the DNA is TGTGCCAGCAGTTACTCGACTGAGCGGTATGAGGGGAAGGCGGACCAGCCCCAGCATTTT.

V is TRBV7-2 and J is TRBJ1-1; TRBD1 might be the D (6 bases). The CDR3 consists of 14 residues. The V end lost 4 bases, the J end lost 4 bases, and 13 bases lay between the germline ends. Germline CDR1 reads SGHTA; CDR2 reads FQGNSA. The CDR3 region is CASSSWEGGTEAFF. CDR3 DNA: TGTGCCAGCAGCTCCTGGGAGGGGGGCACTGAAGCTTTCTTT.